This TCR beta chain was recovered during a study of blood T cell repertoires in COVID-19. Looking at the study overall: The United States, Italy and Spain provided the acute and convalescent COVID-19 samples. Sample material is recorded as cDNA or gDNA derived from T cells, B-cell-depleted T cells, or PBMCs.

Looked up from germline, CDR1 is SEHNR and CDR2 is FQNEAQ (reference sequence). V lost 4 bases and J lost 7; bases outside the gene matches: 17. This CDR3 is built from 17 residues. Original processing methods: Amplification of reference gene primers provided the estimated nucleated cell counts. Produced via immunoSEQ multiplex PCR; TCRdb's table is partial and in-frame only. V and J calls and clone size are copied from that table; D and trimming were computed from the DNA. This table holds around 210,000 clones, about nine tenths found once. The receptor comes from a woman in her seventies with acute or convalescent COVID-19. V gene TRBV7-9 combines with J gene TRBJ2-7; 9 nucleotides agree with TRBD2. The sequenced sample was peripheral blood. CDR3 loop: CASSSPRGLAGAYEQYF. In nucleotides, the CDR3 is TGTGCCAGCAGCTCCCCCCGCGGGTTAGCGGGAGCTTATGAGCAGTACTTC. The whole variable domain, remainder taken from reference TRBV7-9 and TRBJ2-7, is DTGVSQNPRHKITKRGQNVTFRCDPISEHNRLYWYRQTLGQGPEFLTYFQNEAQLEKSRLLSDRFSAERPKGSFSTLEIQRTEQGDSAMYLCASSSPRGLAGAYEQYFGPGTRLTVT.